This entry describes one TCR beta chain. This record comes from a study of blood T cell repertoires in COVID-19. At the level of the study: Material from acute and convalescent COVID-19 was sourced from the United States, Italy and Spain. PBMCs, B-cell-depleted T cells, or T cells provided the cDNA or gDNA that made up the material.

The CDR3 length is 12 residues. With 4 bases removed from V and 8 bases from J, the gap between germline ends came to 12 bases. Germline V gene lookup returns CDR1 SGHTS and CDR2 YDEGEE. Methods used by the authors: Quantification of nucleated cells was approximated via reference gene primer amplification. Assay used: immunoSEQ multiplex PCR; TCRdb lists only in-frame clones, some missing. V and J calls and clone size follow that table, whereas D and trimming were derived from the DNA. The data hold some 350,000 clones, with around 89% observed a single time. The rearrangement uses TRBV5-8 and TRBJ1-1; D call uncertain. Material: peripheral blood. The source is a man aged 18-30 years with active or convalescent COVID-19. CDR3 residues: CASSPRIREAFF. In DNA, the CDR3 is TGTGCCAGCAGCCCCAGGATACGAGAAGCTTTCTTT.